Given below is one T cell receptor (beta chain) in context. This specimen comes from a study of shared clonotypes between healthy human individuals. Each subset's genomic DNA was split evenly across several immunoSEQ plates. Ten immunoSEQ deep assay plates were used by the authors to sequence unsorted PBMC DNA. Clones were read by immunoSEQ multiplex PCR, and TCRdb kept only the in-frame ones, dropping some. The profile shows more than 400,000 clones, roughly 80% of them singletons. All donors qualified as healthy HIV-negative adults and had experienced no recent acute infections or vaccinations. Donors were Caucasian adults residing in Nashville, Tennessee, USA. Unmatched junction bases numbered 6, after V lost 3 bases and J lost 11 bases. The CDR3 has 14 amino acids. Germline V gives CDR1 LGHNA, CDR2 YSLEER.

Sample: PBMCs. V usage is TRBV4-3 and J usage is TRBJ2-1; 11 nucleotides agree with TRBD2. The receptor comes from a woman aged 40 to 55 in good health. Some clones in this sample may be carry-over from other donors' samples. This CDR3 reads CASSHGTSGPQQFF. In DNA form, the CDR3 reads TGCGCCAGCAGCCACGGGACTAGCGGACCCCAGCAGTTCTTC.